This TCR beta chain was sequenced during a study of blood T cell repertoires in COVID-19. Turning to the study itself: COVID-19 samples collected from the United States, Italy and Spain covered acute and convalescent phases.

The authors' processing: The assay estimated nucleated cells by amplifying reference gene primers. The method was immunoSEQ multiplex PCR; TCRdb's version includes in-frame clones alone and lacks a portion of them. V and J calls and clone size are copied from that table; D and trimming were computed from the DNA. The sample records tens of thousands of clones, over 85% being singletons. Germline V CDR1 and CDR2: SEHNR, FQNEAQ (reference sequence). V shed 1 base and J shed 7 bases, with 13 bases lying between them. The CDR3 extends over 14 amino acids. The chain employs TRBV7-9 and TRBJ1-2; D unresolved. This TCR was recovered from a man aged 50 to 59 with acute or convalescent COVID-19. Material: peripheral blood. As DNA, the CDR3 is TGTGCCAGCAGCTTAGGGGAGGAGGAAACTGGCTACACCTTC. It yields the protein CASSLGEEETGYTF.